The clone carrying this T cell receptor (beta chain) has more than one count but fewer than ten. Its antigen is as yet unknown. Each CDR3 protein gets one entry after TCRdb re-called the reads with MiXCR. The sample contains hundreds of thousands of distinct CDR3 sequences, approximately 24% of which appear only once. V was cut by 2 bases and J by 0 bases, with 10 bases left in between. CDR3 size: 16 residues. CDR1 and CDR2 from the germline V gene are MNHEY and SVGEGT. The sample comes from a study of T cell repertoires in cytomegalovirus infection. Looking at the study overall: An indication of both CMV infection and matching HLA type came from public TCR beta signatures.

Broader study findings: The study identified carriers of CMV plus the relevant HLA from cumulative public TCR beta family frequency. CMV-specific TCR beta clonotypes restricted by HLA-C dominated the ex vivo response.

The receptor's source is a human donor in good health (CMV status not recorded). Some clones in this sample may be carry-over from other donors' samples. What was sequenced was CD8+ T cells from PBMCs. This rearrangement joins TRBV6-2 or TRBV6-3 to TRBJ1-4, with a tentative D call TRBD1 (5 bases). In DNA, the CDR3 is TGTGCCAGCAGTTACGACAGCCAAGCAACTAATGAAAAACTGTTTTTT. Translating it yields CASSYDSQATNEKLFF.